This entry lists 21 T cell receptor beta chains sequenced from one sample in a study of T cell repertoires in cytomegalovirus infection. TCRdb ran MiXCR on the reads and lists one entry per CDR3 protein. The sample includes fewer than 250,000 distinct CDR3 sequences, roughly an eighth of them seen just once. The sample taken for sequencing was PBMCs. Receptors originate from a human donor in good health (CMV status not recorded). Some clones in this sample may be carry-over from other donors' samples.

In this sample, this clonotype turned up a few times. This chain links TRBV29-1 with TRBJ1-2; 9 bases fit TRBD1. The V segment lost 6 bases and the J segment 2 bases; nucleotides outside the gene matches: 19. This CDR3 is built from 18 residues. Germline V gene lookup returns CDR1 SQVTM and CDR2 ANQGSEA. The CDR3 DNA sequence: TGCAGCGTCCTAGGCTCCGGGACAGGGAAAAGGAAAAACTATGGCTACACCTTC. It is translated as CSVLGSGTGKRKNYGYTF.

The table lists this clonotype with many counts. The chain combines TRBV7-9 with TRBJ2-7, with 9 bases matching TRBD1. Looked up from germline, CDR1 is SEHNR and CDR2 is FQNEAQ (reference sequence). CDR3 length: 16 residues. J lost 3 bases, V lost 5 bases, and 11 bases had no gene match. The CDR3 coding sequence is TGTGCCAGCAGCCCTCCCTTTCGACAGGGGGTCTACGAGCAGTACTTC. It specifies CASSPPFRQGVYEQYF.

The chain joins TRBV9 to TRBJ2-7, with a weak D call TRBD1 (6 bases). Trimming shortened V by 3 bases and J by 7 bases, and 23 bases separated the two germline ends. The length of the CDR3 is 16 residues. In germline, CDR1 is SGDLS, CDR2 YYNGEE. CDR3 region: CASSEAPGTLAGEQYF. As DNA, the CDR3 is TGTGCCAGCAGCGAGGCCCCCGGGACACTGGCCGGAGAGCAGTACTTC.

In its sample, this clonotype was seen many times. This chain links TRBV7-2 with TRBJ1-5, with a tentative D call TRBD1 (6 bases). V was cut by 1 base and J by 2 bases, with 9 bases left in between. There are 15 residues in the CDR3. The germline gives CDR1 SGHTA, CDR2 FQGNSA. CDR3 DNA sequence: TGTGCCAGCAGCTTAGTGGACAGAGGCAATCAGCCCCAGCATTTT. Amino acid sequence: CASSLVDRGNQPQHF.

This chain uses TRBV18 with TRBJ1-4, with TRBD1 as a possible D gene (5 bases). Germline-derived CDR1 and CDR2 are KGHSH and LQKENI. Trimming removed 2 bases from V and 7 bases from J, with 8 bases in between. This CDR3 is built from 13 residues. The CDR3 region has the DNA TGTGCCAGCTCACCAAGGGACCGTGAAAAACTGTTTTTT. Amino acid sequence: CASSPRDREKLFF.

In this sample, this clonotype turned up many times. This chain links TRBV11-2 with TRBJ2-3; D might be TRBD1 or TRBD2, each matching 5 bases. V was pared by 8 bases and J by 6 bases, with 12 bases between. The germline V gene encodes CDR1 SGHAT and CDR2 FQNNGV. The CDR3 consists of 12 residues. CDR3 sequence: CASGRGADTQYF. The CDR3 DNA sequence: TGTGCCAGCGGGCGAGGGGCGGATACGCAGTATTTT.

This clonotype was detected many times. The chain recombines TRBV7-2 with TRBJ1-2; TRBD1 aligns across 7 bases. Germline trimming cut 4 bases from V and 8 bases from J; bases unmatched to any gene: 10. CDR3 length: 14 amino acids. The germline V gene has CDR1 SGHTA and CDR2 FQGNSA. The CDR3 DNA follows: TGTGCCAGCAGCTCAGACAGGGCGAGTCTAGGCTACACCTTC. Its protein product is CASSSDRASLGYTF.

This clonotype was picked up many times. This chain links TRBV7-2 with TRBJ1-1; no reliable D call. The CDR3 is 14 amino acids. The ends were cut back, 5 bases at V and 2 bases at J, with 12 bases in the middle. Germline-derived CDR1 and CDR2 are SGHTA and FQGNSA. The CDR3 reads CASSQGLRNTEAFF. The CDR3 DNA sequence: TGTGCCAGCAGCCAAGGACTCCGCAACACTGAAGCTTTCTTT.

The CDR3 nucleotides read TGTGCCAGTACCCCGGGGGGGACGGCAGATACGCAGTATTTT. Its translation: CASTPGGTADTQYF. This chain uses TRBV19 with TRBJ2-3, with 8 bases that match TRBD2. The CDR3 covers 14 residues. V lost 7 bases, J lost 4 bases, and 7 bases stayed unmatched. Germline CDR1 LNHDA, CDR2 SQIVND (reference sequence).

The V call is TRBV5-1, the J call TRBJ2-7; D may correspond to TRBD1 or TRBD2 (5 bases each). Trimming cost V 0 bases and J 3 bases, with 13 bases left between them. CDR1 is SGHRS, CDR2 YFSETQ, per germline. The CDR3 covers 15 residues. CDR3: CASSLGPGPVYEQYF. In DNA form, the CDR3 reads TGCGCCAGCAGCTTGGGTCCGGGGCCTGTCTACGAGCAGTACTTC.

The chain is built from TRBV28 and TRBJ1-2; 11 positions match TRBD1. CDR3 length: 13 amino acids. With 10 bases clipped from V and 2 bases from J, the junction kept 3 bases outside the gene matches. Germline V lookup: CDR1 MDHEN, CDR2 SYDVKM. This CDR3 is CAIGDRGNYGYTF. The CDR3 DNA reads TGTGCCATCGGGGACAGGGGGAACTATGGCTACACCTTC.

This clonotype appeared many times. The rearrangement uses TRBV3-1 and TRBJ2-1; D assignment may be TRBD1 or TRBD2 (5 bases each). The CDR3 runs to 11 residues. V was shortened by 5 bases and J by 7 bases, with 6 bases between the two germline ends. In germline, CDR1 is LGHDT, CDR2 YNNKEL (reference sequence). The CDR3 DNA sequence: TGTGCCAGCAGCTGGGGGAATGAGCAGTTCTTC. This codes for CASSWGNEQFF.

In this sample, this clonotype turned up many times. The chain is built from TRBV28 and TRBJ2-5; 8 bases are a match to TRBD2. The V gene end was trimmed by 6 bases and the J gene end by 5 bases; junction bases not matched to a gene: 5. The germline CDR1 and CDR2 sequences are MDHEN and SYDVKM. The CDR3 length is 13 residues. The CDR3 is CASSAGGTETQYF. The CDR3 bases are TGTGCCAGCAGCGCGGGGGGAACGGAGACCCAGTACTTC.

The V call is TRBV20-1, the J call TRBJ2-1; no clear D gene. The germline V and J ends were trimmed by 5 bases and 2 bases, with 4 bases remaining between them. The germline V gene has CDR1 DFQATT and CDR2 SNEGSKA (reference sequence). The CDR3 runs 11 residues. The CDR3 sequence is CSAYTYNEQFF. DNA for the CDR3: TGCAGTGCTTATACCTACAATGAGCAGTTCTTC.

This clonotype came up many times. The chain carries TRBV6-1 and TRBJ2-7; 8 positions match TRBD2. Germline CDR1 is MNHNS and CDR2 is SASEGT. CDR3 size: 15 residues. Trimming took 4 bases from V and 5 from J; bases not matched to a gene: 10. CDR3 region: CASSVDSREVNEQYF. The CDR3 DNA follows: TGTGCCAGCAGTGTTGACTCGCGGGAGGTCAACGAGCAGTACTTC.

The chain has TRBV20-1 and TRBJ1-2, with D possibly being TRBD1 (6 bases). Germline lookup yields CDR1 DFQATT and CDR2 SNEGSKA (reference sequence). The CDR3 spans 16 residues. V was clipped by 5 bases and J by 5 bases, with 24 bases between them. The CDR3 region has the DNA TGCAGTGCTTTAGACCTCTTAGGGGGTTTTAAGTATGGCTACACCTTC. Amino acid sequence: CSALDLLGGFKYGYTF.

In DNA form, the CDR3 reads TGTGCCAGCAGCTTGAGTAACTCTCGGCAGGAGACCCAGTACTTC. Its protein product is CASSLSNSRQETQYF. The chain joins TRBV5-5 to TRBJ2-5, with no clear D. This CDR3 has 15 residues. The germline V and J ends were trimmed by 1 base and 5 bases, with 15 bases remaining between them. Germline CDR1 SGHKS, CDR2 YYEKEE (reference sequence).

J is TRBJ2-7 and V is TRBV9; D possibly corresponds to TRBD1 (6 bases). The germline V gene encodes CDR1 SGDLS and CDR2 YYNGEE. The germline V and J ends were trimmed by 4 bases and 2 bases, with 19 bases remaining between them. The CDR3 spans 16 residues. The CDR3 loop reads CASSPKDSIYTYEQYF. CDR3 bases: TGTGCCAGCAGCCCTAAGGACAGCATATATACCTACGAGCAGTACTTC. The whole variable domain, remainder taken from reference TRBV9 and TRBJ2-7, is DSGVTQTPKHLITATGQRVTLRCSPRSGDLSVYWYQQSLDQGLQFLIQYYNGEERAKGNILERFSAQQFPDLHSELNLSSLELGDSALYFCASSPKDSIYTYEQYFGPGTRLTVT.

The sample holds many counts of this clonotype. J is TRBJ1-2 and V is TRBV6-1; a possible D gene is TRBD1 (5 bases). Germline V gene lookup returns CDR1 MNHNS and CDR2 SASEGT. There are 14 residues in the CDR3. V was clipped by 6 bases and J by 4 bases, with 15 bases between them. The DNA of the CDR3 is TGTGCCAGCAGACCACGGGGCAGCGTCTATGGCTACACCTTC. As protein: CASRPRGSVYGYTF.

This clonotype was recorded many times. The chain employs TRBV7-9 and TRBJ1-5; the D is unclear. The CDR3 totals 15 residues. Germline CDR1 and CDR2: SEHNR and FQNEAQ (reference sequence). Trimming stripped 1 base from V and 1 base from J, with 8 bases between. The chain's CDR3 is CASSLGEVSNQPQHF. In nucleotides, the CDR3 is TGTGCCAGCAGCTTAGGCGAGGTCAGCAATCAGCCCCAGCATTTT.

The chain recombines TRBV20-1 with TRBJ2-7, with D tentatively TRBD1 (5 bases). Trimming removed 5 bases from V and 4 bases from J, with 12 bases in between. The CDR3 has 12 residues. Germline assignment: CDR1 DFQATT and CDR2 SNEGSKA (reference sequence). CDR3 coding DNA: TGCAGTGCTCAGGGCCGAGTTTACGAGCAGTACTTC. This translates into CSAQGRVYEQYF.